What follows are 5 T cell receptor beta chains derived from one specimen sequenced in a study of regulatory T cells in long-lasting Graves disease. The TCR beta library used iRepertoire HTBI primers with Arm-PCR amplification of CDR3. TCRdb re-analysed the multiplex PCR reads in MiXCR, keeping a single row per CDR3 protein. Found here are roughly 360,000 distinct CDR3 sequences, around 11% of them singletons; the top ten hold approximately 19%. The time point was: newly diagnosed GD, antithyroid drugs for less than 3 months. RNA extracted from PBMCs served as the sequencing template. The same specimen was also included in a second study, on T cells in Graves' hyperthyroidism and ophthalmopathy.

This material consisted of peripheral blood mononuclear cells (PBMCs), taken at new diagnosis, from a patient treated with antithyroid drugs. The receptors here all came from a woman aged 18-29 years with Graves disease.

The chain joins TRBV15 to TRBJ1-5; D is possibly TRBD1 (6 bases). Per germline, CDR1 LNHNV and CDR2 YYDKDF (reference sequence). This CDR3 has 15 amino acids. The ends were cut back, 4 bases at V and 4 bases at J, with 14 bases in the middle. The DNA of the CDR3 is TGTGCCACCAGCACCCGGGACATTCCGAATCAGCCCCAGCATTTT. This gives the protein CATSTRDIPNQPQHF.

Many counts were recorded for this clonotype. Here the CDR3 DNA reads TGTGCCAGCAGCCAAGATTACGTAGGGGCGGAAGAGACCCAGTACTTC. Protein: CASSQDYVGAEETQYF. The gene calls are TRBV3-1 and TRBJ2-5, with D perhaps matching TRBD1 (5 bases). There are 16 residues in the CDR3. Germline V lookup: CDR1 LGHDT, CDR2 YNNKEL (reference sequence). Trimming stripped 0 bases from V and 3 bases from J, with 14 bases between.

This clonotype has ten or more counts. This chain joins TRBV12-3 or TRBV12-4 and TRBJ1-4, with TRBD1 identical over 7 bases. The V gene end was trimmed by 10 bases and the J gene end by 8 bases; junction bases not matched to a gene: 10. There are 13 residues in the CDR3. The CDR3 nucleotides read TGTGCCACCCACGGGACAGTCGGCGAAAAACTGTTTTTT. Amino acid sequence: CATHGTVGEKLFF.

This clonotype was picked up many times. The V gene is TRBV7-3, the J gene TRBJ2-5; TRBD1 matches 9 bases. With V trimmed by 5 bases and J by 2 bases, 3 bases remained unmatched. The germline V gene has CDR1 SGHTA and CDR2 FQGTGA. There are 14 residues in the CDR3. CDR3 amino acids: CASSPDRGQETQYF. The CDR3 region has the DNA TGTGCCAGCAGCCCCGACAGGGGGCAAGAGACCCAGTACTTC.

The gene calls are TRBV6-2 or TRBV6-3 and TRBJ2-4; no clear D. Trimming pared 6 bases from V and 0 bases from J, leaving 12 bases between. CDR3 size: 15 residues. Looked up from germline, CDR1 is MNHEY and CDR2 is SVGEGT. CDR3 DNA: TGTGCCAGCAGCTCCACGAGATTAGCCAAAAACATTCAGTACTTC. Translation gives CASSSTRLAKNIQYF.